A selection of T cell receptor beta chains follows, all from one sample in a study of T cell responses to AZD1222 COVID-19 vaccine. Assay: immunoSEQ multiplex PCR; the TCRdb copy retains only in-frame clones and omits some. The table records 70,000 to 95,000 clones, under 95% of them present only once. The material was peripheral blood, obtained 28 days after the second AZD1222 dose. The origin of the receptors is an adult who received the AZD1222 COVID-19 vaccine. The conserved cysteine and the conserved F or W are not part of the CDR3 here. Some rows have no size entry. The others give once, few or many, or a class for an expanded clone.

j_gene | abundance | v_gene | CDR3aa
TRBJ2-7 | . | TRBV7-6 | ASSPWTGLGYEQY
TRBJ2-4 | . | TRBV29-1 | SARGEEGIQY
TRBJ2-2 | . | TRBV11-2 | ASSLQRSANTGELF
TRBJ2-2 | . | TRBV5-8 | ASSSGLAGGGGELF
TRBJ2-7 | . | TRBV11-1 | ASSLVRATPREQY
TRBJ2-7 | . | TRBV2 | ASSNDPISSYEQY
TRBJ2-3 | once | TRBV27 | ASSRRTGSTDTQY
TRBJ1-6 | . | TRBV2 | ASTEGSSPLH
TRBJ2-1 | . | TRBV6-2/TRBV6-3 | ASSYSTQLPTASSGYNEQF
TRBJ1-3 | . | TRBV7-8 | ASSLVTQGARGNTIY
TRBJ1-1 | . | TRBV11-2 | ASSLEPNTEAF
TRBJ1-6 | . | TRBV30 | AWSSTGGNSPLH
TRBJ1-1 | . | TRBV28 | ASTRRFTEAF
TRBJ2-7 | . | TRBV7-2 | ASSLALSKDYEQY
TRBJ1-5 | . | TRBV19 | ASSMGLRGSNQPQH
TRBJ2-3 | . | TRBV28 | ASSLITGGSLTDTQY
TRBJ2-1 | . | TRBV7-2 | ASSFQGGANEQF
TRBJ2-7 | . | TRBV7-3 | ASSLGGREGEQY
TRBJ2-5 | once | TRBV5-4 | ASSSPSSGRWETQY
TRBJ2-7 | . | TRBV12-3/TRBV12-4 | ASSRTILYEQY
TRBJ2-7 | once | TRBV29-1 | SVSGSSYEQY
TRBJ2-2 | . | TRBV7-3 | ASSLRQGNTGELF
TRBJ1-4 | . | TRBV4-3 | ASSLKTRGVVTNEKLF
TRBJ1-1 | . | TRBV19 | ASKPNGMNTEAF